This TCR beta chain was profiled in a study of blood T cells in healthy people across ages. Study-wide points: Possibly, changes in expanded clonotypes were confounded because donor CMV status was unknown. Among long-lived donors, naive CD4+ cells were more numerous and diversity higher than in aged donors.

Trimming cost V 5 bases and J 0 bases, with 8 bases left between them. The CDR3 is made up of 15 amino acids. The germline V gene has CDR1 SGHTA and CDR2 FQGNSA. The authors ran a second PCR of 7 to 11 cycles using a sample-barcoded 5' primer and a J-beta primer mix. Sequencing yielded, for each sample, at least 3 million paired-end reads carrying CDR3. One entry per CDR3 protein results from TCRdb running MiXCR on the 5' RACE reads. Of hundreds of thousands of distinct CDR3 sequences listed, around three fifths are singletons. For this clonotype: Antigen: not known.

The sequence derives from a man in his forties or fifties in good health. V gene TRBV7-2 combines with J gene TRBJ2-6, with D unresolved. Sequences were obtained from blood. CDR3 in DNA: TGTGCCAGCAGCCCGTGGAGCTCTGGGGCCAACGTCCTGACTTTC. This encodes CASSPWSSGANVLTF.